The sequence of this T cell receptor (beta chain) was determined in a study of blood T cell repertoires in COVID-19. In the study overall: Acute-phase and convalescent COVID-19 samples originated in the United States, Italy and Spain. Sample material is recorded as cDNA or gDNA derived from T cells, B-cell-depleted T cells, or PBMCs.

The CDR3 spans 15 residues. Germline V gene data show CDR1 as MNHEY and CDR2 as SMNVEV (reference sequence). V dropped 2 bases and J dropped 6 bases, with 11 bases sitting between them. Per the original data handling: Amplification from reference gene primers served as the basis for estimated nucleated cell counts. Profiled with immunoSEQ multiplex PCR; TCRdb holds only in-frame clones, not every one. V, J and clone size were drawn from that table, and D and trimming were deduced from the DNA. Counted here are about 180,000 clones, about 87% occurring once; the ten biggest clones make up 3.5% to 5%. The sequencing sample was made of peripheral blood. The chain links TRBV27 to TRBJ1-6, with D maybe TRBD1 (6 bases). The clonotype originates from a woman younger than 45 with acute or convalescent COVID-19. Written as DNA, the CDR3 is TGTGCCAGCAGTTTAGGTGGCAGGGGTAATTCACCCCTCCACTTT. It specifies CASSLGGRGNSPLHF.